These 25 T cell receptor beta chains share one sample of origin, sequenced in a study of CD8 T cells in ankylosing spondylitis. General observations from the study: A TCR beta motif of about 8 highly homologous variants appeared characteristic of ankylosing spondylitis blood.

Each CDR3 protein is one row after TCRdb ran MiXCR on the 5' RACE reads. The table has over 600,000 distinct CDR3 sequences, around 20% seen once. These TCRs' antigens remain unknown. Source material: blood, either unsorted or a sorted T cell fraction (not recorded which). These receptors all stem from a male donor with ankylosing spondylitis.

This clonotype has ten or more counts. The chain has TRBV7-9 and TRBJ1-1; 11 nucleotides line up with TRBD1. Germline V lookup: CDR1 SEHNR, CDR2 FQNEAQ (reference sequence). The CDR3 is 15 residues long. With 4 bases clipped from V and 3 bases from J, the junction kept 4 bases outside the gene matches. The CDR3 bases are TGTGCCAGCAGCTCCTGGACAGGGGGCTACACTGAAGCTTTCTTT. Translated: CASSSWTGGYTEAFF.

This clonotype was detected only a few times. The genes are TRBV6-5 and TRBJ1-1; D not resolved. The germline V and J ends were trimmed by 0 bases and 3 bases, with 11 bases remaining between them. CDR3 size: 15 residues. The germline V gene has CDR1 MNHEY and CDR2 SVGAGI. The CDR3 is CASSYSQSFHTEAFF. CDR3 bases: TGTGCCAGCAGTTACTCGCAATCTTTTCACACTGAAGCTTTCTTT.

The V call is TRBV12-3 or TRBV12-4, the J call TRBJ2-1; no clear D. Trimming removed 4 bases from V and 5 bases from J, with 15 bases in between. The CDR3 has 15 amino acids. CDR3 protein: CASSSPRMANNEQFF. CDR3 nucleotide sequence: TGTGCCAGCAGTTCTCCCCGAATGGCCAACAATGAGCAGTTCTTC.

V usage is TRBV2 and J usage is TRBJ2-5; TRBD1 or TRBD2 may be the D gene (5 bases each). Between the trimmed V and J ends, which lost 3 bases and 1 base, there was a span of 12 bases. The CDR3 contains 15 residues. Per the germline V gene, CDR1 is SNHLY and CDR2 is FYNNEI. CDR3 DNA sequence: TGTGCCAGCAGTGAGTCCGGGACGACCCAAGAGACCCAGTACTTC. It translates to CASSESGTTQETQYF.

This sequence joins TRBV3-1 and TRBJ1-6, with D possibly matching TRBD1 (6 bases). V gave up 1 base and J gave up 11 bases, with 15 bases separating them. This CDR3 has 15 amino acids. Germline CDR1 LGHDT, CDR2 YNNKEL (reference sequence). CDR3 sequence reads: CASSQVLGGGAPLHF. The CDR3 DNA reads TGTGCCAGCAGCCAAGTTCTTGGGGGGGGCGCACCCCTCCACTTT.

The rearrangement joins TRBV27 to TRBJ2-3; D gene unclear. The CDR3 sequence is 16 residues long. Per germline, CDR1 MNHEY and CDR2 SMNVEV (reference sequence). Trimming took 3 bases from V and 3 from J, leaving 16 bases between them. CDR3 sequence: CASSFASAVGTDTQYF. In nucleotides, the CDR3 is TGTGCCAGCAGTTTCGCGTCGGCAGTCGGGACAGATACGCAGTATTTT.

This clonotype was detected a few times. The chain combines TRBV5-1 with TRBJ1-1, with D maybe TRBD1 (5 bases). With 0 bases removed from V and 1 base from J, the gap between germline ends came to 13 bases. The CDR3 is made up of 16 amino acids. Germline assignment: CDR1 SGHRS and CDR2 YFSETQ. The DNA of the CDR3 is TGCGCCAGCAGCTTGGGCGATGGGGCTTGGAACACTGAAGCTTTCTTT. This codes for CASSLGDGAWNTEAFF.

This clonotype was found many times. This chain uses TRBV29-1 with TRBJ1-2, with D unresolved. Germline V gene data show CDR1 as SQVTM and CDR2 as ANQGSEA. The CDR3 length is 12 residues. The V end was cut by 4 bases, the J end by 3 bases, with 9 bases between. The DNA for the CDR3 is TGCAGCGTTGTTGGGCGAGACTATGGCTACACCTTC. This translates into CSVVGRDYGYTF.

This clonotype appeared once. The rearrangement joins TRBV7-2 to TRBJ2-7, with 9 bases that match TRBD2. In germline, CDR1 is SGHTA, CDR2 FQGNSA. The length of the CDR3 is 16 residues. Unmatched junction bases numbered 11, after V lost 2 bases and J lost 6 bases. This chain's CDR3 is CASSLLAGGPGVEQYF. In DNA form, the CDR3 reads TGTGCCAGCAGCTTACTGGCGGGAGGGCCGGGGGTCGAGCAGTACTTC.

This chain connects TRBV10-3 to TRBJ2-3; maybe TRBD2 (6 bases). The CDR3 consists of 15 residues. CDR1 is ENHRY, CDR2 SYGVKD, per germline. V shed 3 bases and J shed 0 bases, with 10 bases lying between them. The CDR3 DNA follows: TGTGCCATCAGTGACGGGCGGGGCAGCACAGATACGCAGTATTTT. This gives the protein CAISDGRGSTDTQYF.

The chain is built from TRBV4-3 and TRBJ2-3; 15 nucleotides match TRBD2. The V gene end was trimmed by 6 bases and the J gene end by 8 bases; junction bases not matched to a gene: 15. CDR1 is LGHNA, CDR2 YSLEER, per germline. The CDR3 has 18 amino acids. CDR3 coding DNA: TGCGCCAGCAGACACGATCAACAGGGACTAGCGGGAGGCTCTACGCAGTATTTT. Its translation: CASRHDQQGLAGGSTQYF.

This clonotype was observed a handful of times. This chain connects TRBV12-3 or TRBV12-4 to TRBJ1-2; tentative D call: TRBD1 (6 bases). V lost 4 bases to trimming and J lost 6 bases, with 9 bases between them. The CDR3 is 12 amino acids. Here the CDR3 reads CASSYYRDGYTF. In DNA, the CDR3 is TGTGCCAGCAGTTACTACAGGGATGGCTACACCTTC.

The chain joins TRBV30 to TRBJ1-5, with 9 bases that match TRBD1. The V gene end was trimmed by 2 bases and the J gene end by 1 base; junction bases not matched to a gene: 3. The CDR3 consists of 15 residues. Germline V gene data show CDR1 as GTSNPN and CDR2 as SVGIG (reference sequence). The CDR3 region is CAWSKDRGSNQPQHF. In nucleotides, the CDR3 is TGTGCCTGGAGTAAAGACAGGGGGAGCAATCAGCCCCAGCATTTT.

The rearrangement uses TRBV5-1 and TRBJ2-1; D is undetermined. This CDR3 region has 15 residues. The germline V gene encodes CDR1 SGHRS and CDR2 YFSETQ. V was pared by 5 bases and J by 0 bases, with 12 bases between. The CDR3 spells CASRPLPSSYNEQFF. The CDR3 region has the DNA TGCGCCAGCAGGCCACTCCCCAGCTCCTACAATGAGCAGTTCTTC.

This clonotype was counted between two and nine times. The rearrangement uses TRBV12-3 or TRBV12-4 and TRBJ1-2; no clear D gene. V was pared by 6 bases and J by 5 bases, with 10 bases between. The CDR3 runs to 12 residues. CDR3 protein: CASSLSRYGYTF. Here the CDR3 DNA reads TGTGCCAGCAGCCTATCGAGATATGGCTACACCTTC.

The sample holds a few counts of this clonotype. Here the CDR3 reads CAIPDRGNTEAFF. DNA of the CDR3: TGTGCCATCCCGGACAGGGGTAACACTGAAGCTTTCTTT. The rearrangement links TRBV19 to TRBJ1-1; 9 nucleotides agree with TRBD1. With 10 bases clipped from V and 2 bases from J, the junction kept 5 bases outside the gene matches. This CDR3 contains 13 residues. Germline V CDR1 and CDR2: LNHDA, SQIVND (reference sequence). The full variable domain, with the rest looked up from reference TRBV19 and TRBJ1-1, is DGGITQSPKYLFRKEGQNVTLSCEQNLNHDAMYWYRQDPGQGLRLIYYSQIVNDFQKGDIAEGYSVSREKKESFPLTVTSAQKNPTAFYLCAIPDRGNTEAFFGQGTRLTVV.

This clonotype was counted a few times. The chain combines TRBV29-1 with TRBJ1-2; 12 positions match TRBD1. V was clipped by 3 bases and J by 1 base; unmatched bases: 12. CDR1 and CDR2 (germline): SQVTM, ANQGSEA. The CDR3 has 18 residues. CDR3 nucleotides: TGCAGCGTTGAGTACCCTGGGACAGGGGGCATATATAACTATGGCTACACCTTC. Translated, it gives CSVEYPGTGGIYNYGYTF.

This clonotype was detected only a few times. This chain connects TRBV5-1 to TRBJ2-7; weak D call: TRBD1 (6 bases). CDR3 size: 13 residues. Trimming stripped 5 bases from V and 0 bases from J, with 9 bases between. The germline CDR1 and CDR2 sequences are SGHRS and YFSETQ. In nucleotides, the CDR3 is TGCGCCAGCAGTGAGGGGGTCTCCTACGAGCAGTACTTC. Amino acids: CASSEGVSYEQYF. Based on the CDR3 plus reference TRBV5-1 and TRBJ2-7, the full variable domain is KAGVTQTPRYLIKTRGQQVTLSCSPISGHRSVSWYQQTPGQGLQFLFEYFSETQRNKGNFPGRFSGRQFSNSRSEMNVSTLELGDSALYLCASSEGVSYEQYFGPGTRLTVT.

V usage is TRBV14 and J usage is TRBJ2-7, with D maybe TRBD1 (6 bases). The CDR3 is made up of 16 amino acids. V was shortened by 4 bases and J by 2 bases, with 18 bases between the two germline ends. Germline loops: CDR1 SGHDN, CDR2 FVKESK. The CDR3 DNA is TGTGCCAGCAGCCCCCACCCACGGGACACTCCCTACGAGCAGTACTTC. Translation: CASSPHPRDTPYEQYF.

This clonotype was picked up a small number of times. V usage is TRBV18 and J usage is TRBJ2-5, with D perhaps given as TRBD1 or TRBD2 (5 bases each). Germline lookup yields CDR1 KGHSH and CDR2 LQKENI. This CDR3 region has 14 residues. Trimming took off 5 bases at V and 1 base at J, with 11 bases between the two ends. The CDR3 DNA sequence: TGTGCCAGCTCAGCACAGAGGGGCCAAGAGACCCAGTACTTC. This encodes CASSAQRGQETQYF.

This chain joins TRBV5-5 and TRBJ2-7; no clear D gene. The CDR3 contains 14 residues. The V and J ends lost 2 bases and 3 bases respectively, with 12 bases between them. Germline CDR1 reads SGHKS; CDR2 reads YYEKEE (reference sequence). The CDR3 loop reads CASSLFAAYYEQYF. The CDR3 nucleotides read TGTGCCAGCAGCTTATTTGCTGCATACTACGAGCAGTACTTC.

In this sample, this clonotype turned up many times. CDR3 region: CASSLPGSGAGDYGYTF. Written as DNA, the CDR3 is TGTGCCAGCAGCCTTCCGGGCTCCGGTGCGGGGGACTATGGCTACACCTTC. The V and J genes are TRBV3-1 and TRBJ1-2; TRBD1 might be the D (5 bases). This CDR3 region has 17 residues. With 4 bases removed from V and 3 bases from J, the gap between germline ends came to 21 bases. CDR1 is LGHDT and CDR2 is YNNKEL in the germline V gene (reference sequence).

Many counts were recorded for this clonotype. This chain links TRBV5-1 with TRBJ1-1; D unresolved. The CDR3 extends over 15 amino acids. V gave up 3 bases and J gave up 0 bases, with 12 bases separating them. CDR1 and CDR2 from the germline V gene are SGHRS and YFSETQ. This CDR3 reads CASSSLTPLNTEAFF. DNA for the CDR3: TGCGCCAGCAGCTCCCTGACACCGTTGAACACTGAAGCTTTCTTT.

J is TRBJ2-1 and V is TRBV11-3; D call uncertain. Germline CDR1 and CDR2: SGHNT and YENEEA. The CDR3 is 12 residues long. V was clipped by 0 bases and J by 15 bases, with 12 bases between them. CDR3 coding DNA: TGTGCCAGCAGCTTAGATCGGCTAGTTACGTTCTTC. Translating it yields CASSLDRLVTFF.

The J gene is TRBJ1-1, the V gene TRBV4-1; tentatively, D is TRBD1 (5 bases). Deletions cut 0 bases from V and 11 bases from J, with 19 bases between. This CDR3 is built from 15 residues. Germline lookup yields CDR1 MGHRA and CDR2 YSYEKL. The CDR3 reads CASSQESYGADYAFF. The CDR3 DNA reads TGCGCCAGCAGCCAAGAAAGCTACGGGGCAGATTATGCTTTCTTT.